A single sample is the source of the 25 T cell receptor beta chains below, sequenced in a study of T cell responses to AZD1222 COVID-19 vaccine. The repertoire was sequenced with immunoSEQ multiplex PCR; TCRdb's copy has only in-frame clones and lacks some. The sample contains roughly 100,000 clones, 88% of which appear only once. Sequences were derived from peripheral blood, sampled 28 days after the second AZD1222 dose. These receptors all stem from an adult who received the AZD1222 COVID-19 vaccine.

The chain joins TRBV10-3 to TRBJ1-1, with 9 bases lining up with TRBD1. In germline, CDR1 is ENHRY, CDR2 SYGVKD. CDR3 length: 16 amino acids. Trimming at V came to 0 bases and at J to 6 bases, leaving 8 bases not matched to a gene. CDR3 coding DNA: TGTGCCATCAGTGAGTCAGGACAGGGGTTAAGGGCTGAAGCTTTCTTT. Protein product: CAISESGQGLRAEAFF.

The chain recombines TRBV7-9 with TRBJ2-1, with D perhaps TRBD2 (6 bases). CDR1 is SEHNR and CDR2 is FQNEAQ in the germline V gene (reference sequence). This CDR3 region has 13 residues. Deletions cut 2 bases from V and 12 bases from J, with 14 bases between. CDR3 sequence (DNA): TGTGCCAGCAGCTTATTGGCTCGGGAGATGCAGTTCTTC. This translates into CASSLLAREMQFF.

V usage is TRBV30 and J usage is TRBJ2-3; D is perhaps TRBD2 (5 bases). Germline V gene sequence: CDR1 GTSNPN, CDR2 SVGIG (reference sequence). CDR3 length: 14 amino acids. V lost 5 bases and J lost 6, with 18 bases in between. CDR3 region: CAWDVVGVRDTQYF. As DNA, the CDR3 is TGTGCCTGGGACGTCGTCGGGGTTAGGGATACGCAGTATTTT.

The chain has TRBV29-1 and TRBJ1-2; D is ambiguous. The CDR3 is made up of 13 amino acids. Trimming removed 3 bases at V and 7 bases at J, with 15 bases between. Germline V lookup: CDR1 SQVTM, CDR2 ANQGSEA. As DNA, the CDR3 is TGCAGCGTTGACAGAGGATTAGTAGGTGGCTACACCTTC. This translates into CSVDRGLVGGYTF. Using reference TRBV29-1 and TRBJ1-2 for the parts outside the CDR3, the full variable domain is SAVISQKPSRDICQRGTSLTIQCQVDSQVTMMFWYRQQPGQSLTLIATANQGSEATYESGFVIDKFPISRPNLTFSTLTVSNMSPEDSSIYLCSVDRGLVGGYTFGSGTRLTVV.

V usage is TRBV5-4 and J usage is TRBJ2-1; no clear D gene. The CDR3 totals 14 residues. The V gene's germline CDR1 is SGHNT and CDR2 YYREEE (reference sequence). V was clipped by 4 bases and J by 1 base, with 9 bases between them. The DNA of the CDR3 is TGTGCCAGCAGCGCTTCGTTATCCTACAATGAGCAGTTCTTC. Translated: CASSASLSYNEQFF.

V is TRBV10-3 and J is TRBJ1-4; TRBD1 aligns across 10 bases. V lost 3 bases, J lost 10 bases, and 8 bases stayed unmatched. Germline V lookup: CDR1 ENHRY, CDR2 SYGVKD. This CDR3 has 15 amino acids. The CDR3: CAISDPDRGLGKLFF. CDR3 bases: TGTGCCATCAGTGACCCCGACAGGGGGCTTGGAAAACTGTTTTTT.

The chain is built from TRBV28 and TRBJ2-2; 7 bases map to TRBD2. The germline V gene encodes CDR1 MDHEN and CDR2 SYDVKM. J gave up 4 bases and V 2 bases, and 7 bases lay outside the gene matches. The CDR3 is made up of 16 amino acids. The CDR3 here is CASSLPDGEGTGELFF. The CDR3 DNA follows: TGTGCCAGCAGTTTACCTGACGGGGAGGGCACCGGGGAGCTGTTTTTT.

The chain employs TRBV12-2 and TRBJ1-5. TRBV12-2 is a listed pseudogene. The CDR3 is 18 amino acids. The CDR3 here is CASRLICRDRGPNQPQHF. DNA for the CDR3: TGTGCAAGTCGCTTAATTTGTCGGGACCGCGGACCCAATCAGCCCCAGCATTTT.

CDR3 bases: TGCGCCAGCAGCCAAGATCAAGGCTCTAGCACAGATACGCAGTATTTT. This sequence encodes CASSQDQGSSTDTQYF. J is TRBJ2-3 and V is TRBV4-1; no clear D. The V end lost 0 bases, the J end lost 0 bases, and 10 bases lay between the germline ends. Germline V gene sequence: CDR1 MGHRA, CDR2 YSYEKL. This CDR3 comprises 16 residues.

The chain combines TRBV27 with TRBJ2-3, with unresolved D. This CDR3 spans 14 amino acids. With 2 bases removed from V and 2 bases from J, the gap between germline ends came to 8 bases. Per the germline V gene, CDR1 is MNHEY and CDR2 is SMNVEV (reference sequence). CDR3 residues: CASSLRATTDTQYF. CDR3 nucleotides: TGTGCCAGCAGTTTAAGGGCAACCACAGATACGCAGTATTTT.

This clone was recorded only once. This sequence joins TRBV10-2 and TRBJ2-3; D is ambiguous. There are 12 residues in the CDR3. V lost 6 bases, J lost 2 bases, and 6 bases lay in between. From germline, CDR1 is WSHSY and CDR2 SAAADI. The CDR3 reads CASRANTDTQYF. The CDR3 DNA reads as TGCGCCAGCAGGGCTAACACAGATACGCAGTATTTT.

J is TRBJ2-3 and V is TRBV14; 8 bases agree with TRBD2. Germline V lookup: CDR1 SGHDN, CDR2 FVKESK. The CDR3 runs to 15 residues. The J segment lost 1 base and the V segment lost 4 bases, leaving 4 bases of the junction unmatched. The CDR3 DNA is TGTGCCAGCAGCCCCGATAGCGGGGGCACAGATACGCAGTATTTT. Its protein is CASSPDSGGTDTQYF.

The chain is built from TRBV15 and TRBJ1-4; perhaps TRBD1 as D (6 bases). CDR1 and CDR2 from the germline V gene are LNHNV and YYDKDF (reference sequence). Deletions cut 1 base from V and 6 bases from J, with 15 bases between. The CDR3 loop spans 16 amino acids. CDR3 region: CATSRGRGGFDEKLFF. The DNA for the CDR3 is TGTGCCACCAGCAGAGGAAGAGGGGGTTTCGATGAAAAACTGTTTTTT.

The V and J genes are TRBV7-8 and TRBJ1-1; 10 bases line up with TRBD1. The CDR3 consists of 13 residues. Per the germline V gene, CDR1 is SGHVS and CDR2 is FQNEAQ. V was pared by 5 bases and J by 6 bases, with 3 bases of the junction left unmatched. The CDR3 loop is CASSRDRGSEAFF. In nucleotides, the CDR3 is TGTGCCAGCAGCCGGGACAGGGGATCTGAAGCTTTCTTT.

This chain uses TRBV5-1 with TRBJ2-7; D may match TRBD1 or TRBD2 (5 bases each). Trimming removed 3 bases at V and 3 bases at J, with 13 bases between. Germline-derived CDR1 and CDR2 are SGHRS and YFSETQ. The CDR3 runs to 14 residues. The CDR3 reads CASSSGPGGYEQYF. The CDR3 coding sequence is TGCGCCAGCAGCTCGGGACCTGGCGGCTACGAGCAGTACTTC.

The chain joins TRBV5-1 to TRBJ1-1, with a possible D match to TRBD1 (5 bases). V was clipped by 0 bases and J by 9 bases, with 18 bases between them. The CDR3 is made up of 15 amino acids. From germline, CDR1 is SGHRS and CDR2 YFSETQ. CDR3 sequence: CASSLEGSEGSKAFF. DNA of the CDR3: TGCGCCAGCAGCTTGGAGGGGAGTGAGGGTTCTAAAGCTTTCTTT.

V gene TRBV3-1 (or the pseudogene TRBV3-2) combines with J gene TRBJ2-7; D unresolved. Trimming shortened V by 1 base and J by 2 bases, and 6 bases separated the two germline ends. The CDR3 has 13 residues. CDR1 is LGHDT and CDR2 is YNNKEL in the germline V gene (reference sequence). The CDR3 nucleotides read TGTGCCAGCAGCCAAGTTGGAACCTACGAGCAGTACTTC. This encodes CASSQVGTYEQYF.

The rearrangement joins TRBV11-2 to TRBJ2-7; D call uncertain. Trimming left V 5 bases short and J 6 bases short, with 23 bases between. Germline lookup yields CDR1 SGHAT and CDR2 FQNNGV. This CDR3 comprises 16 residues. The DNA for the CDR3 is TGTGCCAGCAGCCCCCCCGGCGACGCCGATTCGAGCGAGCAGTACTTC. It translates to CASSPPGDADSSEQYF.

The chain employs TRBV27 and TRBJ2-3; D is ambiguous. V was pared by 6 bases and J by 3 bases, with 13 bases between. Germline-derived CDR1 and CDR2 are MNHEY and SMNVEV (reference sequence). This CDR3 is built from 14 residues. The CDR3, as DNA: TGTGCCAGCAGCCCCGTGAGGAGAACAGATACGCAGTATTTT. Its translation: CASSPVRRTDTQYF.

This chain joins TRBV19 and TRBJ1-5; 7 nucleotides align to TRBD1. This CDR3 has 14 residues. Trimming at V came to 7 bases and at J to 2 bases, leaving 5 bases not matched to a gene. Germline values: CDR1 LNHDA, CDR2 SQIVND (reference sequence). The CDR3 sequence: CASTLGTGNQPQHF. DNA of the CDR3: TGTGCCAGTACCCTCGGGACAGGCAATCAGCCCCAGCATTTT.

The sample holds one count of this clone. The genes are TRBV19 and TRBJ1-2; D remains unclear. The CDR3 is 12 amino acids. Germline V CDR1 and CDR2: LNHDA, SQIVND (reference sequence). V was clipped by 5 bases and J by 6 bases, with 10 bases between them. The CDR3: CASSPRDDGYTF. Written as DNA, the CDR3 is TGTGCCAGTAGTCCAAGAGATGATGGCTACACCTTC. Variable domain in full (rest from reference TRBV19 and TRBJ1-2): DGGITQSPKYLFRKEGQNVTLSCEQNLNHDAMYWYRQDPGQGLRLIYYSQIVNDFQKGDIAEGYSVSREKKESFPLTVTSAQKNPTAFYLCASSPRDDGYTFGSGTRLTVV.

This clone was detected a few times. CDR3: CASSPVAAGNTIYF. Here the CDR3 DNA reads TGTGCCAGCTCACCCGTCGCTGCTGGAAACACCATATATTTT. V usage is TRBV18 and J usage is TRBJ1-3; D unclear. This CDR3 spans 14 amino acids. Trimming cost V 3 bases and J 2 bases, with 8 bases left between them. CDR1 is KGHSH and CDR2 is LQKENI in the germline V gene. The complete variable domain, with remaining parts taken from reference TRBV18 and TRBJ1-3, reads NAGVMQNPRHLVRRRGQEARLRCSPMKGHSHVYWYRQLPEEGLKFMVYLQKENIIDESGMPKERFSAEFPKEGPSILRIQQVVRGDSAAYFCASSPVAAGNTIYFGEGSWLTVV.

The chain has TRBV5-1 and TRBJ2-2, with TRBD2 identical over 13 bases. This CDR3 is 17 amino acids long. Germline-derived CDR1 and CDR2 are SGHRS and YFSETQ. V shed 0 bases and J 5 bases; nucleotides not matched to a gene: 4. The CDR3 DNA follows: TGCGCCAGCAGCTTGGGGACTAGCGGGAGTAGTACCGGGGAGCTGTTTTTT. Protein product: CASSLGTSGSSTGELFF.

The V and J genes are TRBV6-2 or TRBV6-3 and TRBJ2-7, with D possibly matching TRBD2 (6 bases). V was pared by 2 bases and J by 0 bases, with 11 bases between. Germline-derived CDR1 and CDR2 are MNHEY and SVGEGT. CDR3 length: 15 residues. The CDR3 nucleotides are TGTGCCAGCAGTTACGAAGCGGGTTCCTCCTACGAGCAGTACTTC. Amino acid sequence: CASSYEAGSSYEQYF.

The gene calls are TRBV30 and TRBJ1-5; 8 bases map to TRBD1. The germline V gene encodes CDR1 GTSNPN and CDR2 SVGIG (reference sequence). Losses at the gene ends were 0 bases for V and 6 bases for J; bases not matched to a gene: 1. The CDR3 is made up of 13 amino acids. CDR3 sequence reads: CAWSVQGGQPQHF. CDR3 bases: TGTGCCTGGAGTGTACAGGGGGGTCAGCCCCAGCATTTT.